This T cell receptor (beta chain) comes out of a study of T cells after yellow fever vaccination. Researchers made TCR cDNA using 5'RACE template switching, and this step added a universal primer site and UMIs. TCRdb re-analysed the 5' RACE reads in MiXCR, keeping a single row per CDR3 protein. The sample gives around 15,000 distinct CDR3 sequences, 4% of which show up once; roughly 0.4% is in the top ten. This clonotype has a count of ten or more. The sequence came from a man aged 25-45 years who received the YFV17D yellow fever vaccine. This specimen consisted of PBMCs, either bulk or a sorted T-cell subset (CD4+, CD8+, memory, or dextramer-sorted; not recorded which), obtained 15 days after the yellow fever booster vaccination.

Here the CDR3 reads CASSRDSGMGDTQYF. CDR3 DNA: TGTGCCAGCAGCCGAGATAGCGGGATGGGAGATACGCAGTATTTT. The rearrangement uses TRBV2 and TRBJ2-3, with 8 bases lining up with TRBD2. The CDR3 is 15 amino acids. The V gene's germline CDR1 is SNHLY and CDR2 FYNNEI. The ends lost 6 bases at V and 5 bases at J; junction bases unmatched: 10.